Described below is a single TCR beta chain sequence and its context. Use of 60 Vbeta and 13 Jbeta primers characterized the PCR. Clones were read by immunoSEQ multiplex PCR, and TCRdb kept only the in-frame ones, dropping some. The top ten clones hold about 2% of a sample with fewer than 100,000 clones, under 9% of them seen once. This specimen comes from a study of cytomegalovirus exposure and HLA in healthy donors. Study summary: Unique TCRs numbering roughly 85 million, obtained from HLA-typed donors, made up an early data release.

CDR1 and CDR2 from the germline V gene are SGHVS and FNYEAQ. Trimming stripped 2 bases from V and 6 bases from J, with 10 bases between. This CDR3 region has 14 residues. The chain is built from TRBV7-6 and TRBJ1-4; tentatively, D is TRBD1 (5 bases). Material: PBMCs. The source is a man aged 45-60 years in good health and CMV-seronegative. CDR3 coding DNA: TGTGCCAGCAGCTTAAGCAGGGATGATGAAAAACTGTTTTTT. Translated: CASSLSRDDEKLFF.